These 15 T cell receptor beta chains came from one sample sequenced in a study of regulatory T cells in long-lasting Graves disease. According to the study, TCR beta libraries were built with iRepertoire HTBI primers and CDR3-region Arm-PCR. TCRdb recomputed calls from the multiplex PCR reads with MiXCR, one row per CDR3 protein. The table has a few hundred thousand distinct CDR3 sequences, 12% seen once; the top ten hold 18%. Time point: newly diagnosed GD, antithyroid drugs for less than 3 months. Following extraction of RNA from PBMCs, that RNA was used to make the TCR library. This same sample was also taken into another study, of T cells in Graves' hyperthyroidism and ophthalmopathy.

Material: peripheral blood mononuclear cells (PBMCs), obtained at new diagnosis, from a patient treated with antithyroid drugs. Receptors were obtained from a woman younger than 30 with Graves disease.

Only a few counts were recorded for this clonotype. The V gene is TRBV3-1, the J gene TRBJ2-5; D unclear. V was cut by 0 bases and J by 4 bases, with 0 bases left in between. CDR1 and CDR2 (germline): LGHDT, YNNKEL (reference sequence). The CDR3 length is 11 residues. The CDR3 sequence: CASSQEETQYF. In DNA, the CDR3 is TGTGCCAGCAGCCAAGAAGAGACCCAGTACTTC.

The V call is TRBV28, the J call TRBJ2-7; 10 bases agree with TRBD2. Germline-derived CDR1 and CDR2 are MDHEN and SYDVKM. With V trimmed by 10 bases and J by 7 bases, 13 bases remained unmatched. This CDR3 is 14 amino acids long. The CDR3 nucleotides are TGTGCCACCGCGAAACTAGCGGGGTTTGAGGAGCAGTACTTC. It codes for CATAKLAGFEEQYF.

As to this clonotype: A much larger clone differs from this one at a single base, so this may be a read error. The rearrangement links TRBV15 to TRBJ2-5; tentatively, D is TRBD1 (5 bases). Germline loops: CDR1 LNHNV, CDR2 YYDKDF (reference sequence). This CDR3 contains 15 residues. CDR3 in DNA: TGTGCCGCCAGCAGAGGTACAGGAAAACAAGAGACCCAGTACTTC. It specifies CAASRGTGKQETQYF.

This clonotype was found many times. DNA for the CDR3: TGTGCCAGCAGCTCGGCCGCAGGGTTAAACAATGAGCAGTTCTTC. Translation gives CASSSAAGLNNEQFF. The V and J genes are TRBV7-2 and TRBJ2-1, with D tentatively TRBD1 (5 bases). The CDR3 spans 15 residues. Looked up from germline, CDR1 is SGHTA and CDR2 is FQGNSA. Trimming left V 4 bases short and J 5 bases short, with 15 bases between.

Remarks on this clonotype: A junction end diverges from the germline sequence, so it may reflect a read error. V is TRBV6-1 and J is TRBJ1-5, with a weak D call TRBD1 (6 bases). This CDR3 is 14 amino acids long. CDR1 MNHNS and CDR2 SASEGT come from the germline V gene. The CDR3 region has the DNA TGTGCCAACAGTCTACAGGGAATCAATCAGCCCCAGCATTTT. Amino acid sequence: CANSLQGINQPQHF.

This clonotype came up a few times. The genes are TRBV10-3 and TRBJ1-2; 12 positions agree with TRBD1. V lost 8 bases to trimming and J lost 5 bases; unmatched junction nucleotides: 6. The CDR3 is 14 residues long. Germline V gene data show CDR1 as ENHRY and CDR2 as SYGVKD. The CDR3 DNA is TGTGCCATCCATCCGGGACAGGGGGCTTATGGCTACACCTTC. Residues: CAIHPGQGAYGYTF.

This clonotype was seen ten or more times. The CDR3 DNA follows: TGTGCCAGCAGCTTAGCTCCCGCTAGATCAGATACGCAGTATTTT. Translating gives CASSLAPARSDTQYF. The V call is TRBV7-2, the J call TRBJ2-3; D uncertain. Germline CDR1 SGHTA, CDR2 FQGNSA. The V gene lost 0 bases and the J gene lost 4 bases, with 11 bases spanning the gap. The CDR3 sequence is 15 residues long. Filled out from reference TRBV7-2 and TRBJ2-3, the complete variable domain reads GAGVSQSPSNKVTEKGKDVELRCDPISGHTALYWYRQSLGQGLEFLIYFQGNSAPDKSGLPSDRFSAERTGGSVSTLTIQRTQQEDSAVYLCASSLAPARSDTQYFGPGTRLTVL.

This clonotype was counted ten times or more. The V gene is TRBV27, the J gene TRBJ1-2, with D tentatively TRBD1 (5 bases). The germline gives CDR1 MNHEY, CDR2 SMNVEV (reference sequence). The V end lost 5 bases, the J end lost 6 bases, and 25 bases lay between the germline ends. The CDR3 extends over 17 amino acids. As DNA, the CDR3 is TGTGCCAGCAGTCCCCTTCCACCGGGACCCCGGGATGATGGCTACACCTTC. Its protein product is CASSPLPPGPRDDGYTF.

A few counts support this clonotype. J is TRBJ2-3 and V is TRBV10-1; D is possibly TRBD1 (8 bases). The CDR3 is made up of 15 amino acids. Germline V gene lookup returns CDR1 WNHNN and CDR2 SYGVQD (reference sequence). Deletions cut 9 bases from V and 4 bases from J, with 20 bases between. The DNA for the CDR3 is TGCGCCAGTAAAGCAGGGGGCGCGGGAGCAGATACGCAGTATTTT. Translated: CASKAGGAGADTQYF.

This clonotype was seen only a few times. This rearrangement joins TRBV19 to TRBJ2-1; no firm D call. Trimming cost V 3 bases and J 8 bases, with 17 bases left between them. This CDR3 comprises 15 residues. Germline V lookup: CDR1 LNHDA, CDR2 SQIVND (reference sequence). In nucleotides, the CDR3 is TGTGCCAGTAGTATCAGTGTGGCCATGAGTGATGAGCAGTTCTTC. This codes for CASSISVAMSDEQFF.

This clonotype was counted at least ten times. The chain is built from TRBV5-1 and TRBJ2-3, with TRBD1 identical over 8 bases. V gave up 0 bases and J gave up 8 bases; unmatched junction bases: 8. The V gene's germline CDR1 is SGHRS and CDR2 YFSETQ. The CDR3 runs 15 residues. The CDR3 bases are TGCGCCAGCAGCTTGGAGGACAGGGTACTCGGTACGCAGTATTTT. Translating gives CASSLEDRVLGTQYF.

The sample holds many counts of this clonotype. This chain uses TRBV20-1 with TRBJ2-1, with TRBD1 identical over 8 bases. Losses at the gene ends were 4 bases for V and 6 bases for J; bases not matched to a gene: 8. In germline, CDR1 is DFQATT, CDR2 SNEGSKA (reference sequence). CDR3 length: 14 amino acids. The CDR3, as DNA: TGCAGTGCTACCGGGACAGGTAGAAGCAATGAGCAGTTCTTC. This translates into CSATGTGRSNEQFF.

This clonotype was counted at least ten times. V usage is TRBV12-3 or TRBV12-4 and J usage is TRBJ1-1; no firm D call. This CDR3 spans 12 amino acids. V lost 5 bases, J lost 7 bases, and 11 bases lay in between. The CDR3 loop is CASSLGRIEAFF. The CDR3, as DNA: TGTGCCAGCAGTCTCGGGAGGATTGAAGCTTTCTTT.

The chain combines TRBV6-1 with TRBJ2-5; D gene unclear. Trimming removed 5 bases from V and 5 bases from J, with 6 bases in between. The germline gives CDR1 MNHNS, CDR2 SASEGT. This CDR3 comprises 11 residues. CDR3 DNA sequence: TGTGCCAGCAGTATCCGGGAGACCCAGTACTTC. As protein: CASSIRETQYF.

This clonotype has just a few counts. The genes are TRBV15 and TRBJ1-2; TRBD1 matches at 7 bases. With 5 bases clipped from V and 5 bases from J, the junction kept 8 bases outside the gene matches. CDR1 and CDR2 (germline): LNHNV, YYDKDF (reference sequence). The length of the CDR3 is 14 residues. CDR3 sequence: CATSGTETLYGYTF. CDR3 bases: TGTGCCACCAGCGGGACAGAAACGCTTTATGGCTACACCTTC.